This TCR beta chain was recorded in a study of control samples from healthy donors and cancer patients. The CDR3 is 17 amino acids. In germline, CDR1 is LNHDA, CDR2 SQIVND (reference sequence). The V gene end was trimmed by 6 bases and the J gene end by 3 bases; junction bases not matched to a gene: 9. The repertoire was sequenced with immunoSEQ multiplex PCR; TCRdb's copy has only in-frame clones and lacks some. The sample consists of about 49,000 clones, roughly 85% of them appearing once. Sequencing was performed on PBMCs. The sequence was collected from a woman between 45 and 60 years old with lung cancer. The chain uses TRBV19 and TRBJ2-5, with TRBD2 identical over 14 bases. CDR3 loop: CASSRMRLAGGKETQYF. Written as DNA, the CDR3 is TGTGCCAGTAGCCGGATGCGACTAGCGGGGGGGAAAGAGACCCAGTACTTC.